Each of the 21 T cell receptor beta chains below was sequenced from the same sample in a study of T cell responses to AZD1222 COVID-19 vaccine. Using immunoSEQ multiplex PCR, the repertoire was profiled, and TCRdb retains in-frame clones only, with some absent. The sample carries around 180,000 clones, 94% recorded once. The sample in question was peripheral blood, obtained 28 days after the second AZD1222 dose. Source of these receptors: an adult who received the AZD1222 COVID-19 vaccine.

This chain joins TRBV19 and TRBJ1-5; the match to TRBD1 covers 7 bases. The J segment lost 4 bases and the V segment lost 9 bases, leaving 15 bases of the junction unmatched. CDR3 length equals 16 residues. In germline, CDR1 is LNHDA, CDR2 SQIVND (reference sequence). As DNA, the CDR3 is TGTGCCAGCGTTGTCGGGGGACAGATACCTAATCAGCCCCAGCATTTT. This gives the protein CASVVGGQIPNQPQHF.

This clone was detected once. The rearrangement links TRBV2 to TRBJ2-3; tentatively, D is TRBD1 (5 bases). The V end lost 3 bases, the J end lost 1 base, and 14 bases lay between the germline ends. The germline CDR1 and CDR2 sequences are SNHLY and FYNNEI. The CDR3 sequence is 16 residues long. CDR3 DNA: TGTGCCAGCAGTGATCTCCTAGTGGGGCGCACAGATACGCAGTATTTT. This encodes CASSDLLVGRTDTQYF.

This clone occurred a few times. The chain carries TRBV7-9 and TRBJ2-7; 9 nucleotides agree with TRBD2. Germline CDR1 and CDR2: SEHNR and FQNEAQ (reference sequence). V gave up 4 bases and J gave up 2 bases; unmatched junction bases: 3. The CDR3 is 14 residues long. The CDR3, as DNA: TGTGCCAGCAGCTATAGCGGGAGCCCCTACGAGCAGTACTTC. Translating it yields CASSYSGSPYEQYF. The full variable domain, with the rest looked up from reference TRBV7-9 and TRBJ2-7, is DTGVSQNPRHKITKRGQNVTFRCDPISEHNRLYWYRQTLGQGPEFLTYFQNEAQLEKSRLLSDRFSAERPKGSFSTLEIQRTEQGDSAMYLCASSYSGSPYEQYFGPGTRLTVT.

The chain has TRBV7-2 and TRBJ1-5; D may be TRBD1 (5 bases). Trimming took 2 bases from V and 2 from J, leaving 19 bases between them. CDR1 SGHTA and CDR2 FQGNSA come from the germline V gene. The CDR3 spans 18 residues. The DNA of the CDR3 is TGTGCCAGCAGCTTACAAGGTAGGGGTCGATTCGGCAATCAGCCCCAGCATTTT. Protein: CASSLQGRGRFGNQPQHF.

The chain combines TRBV12-3 or TRBV12-4 with TRBJ1-6; no definite D call. The CDR3 runs to 12 residues. V was cut by 6 bases and J by 8 bases, with 8 bases left in between. The CDR3 DNA sequence: TGTGCCAGCAGACATGGGGATTCACCCCTCCACTTT. It yields the protein CASRHGDSPLHF.

The chain uses TRBV4-1 and TRBJ2-6; D uncertain. The CDR3 extends over 16 amino acids. Looked up from germline, CDR1 is MGHRA and CDR2 is YSYEKL. Trimming removed 0 bases from V and 1 base from J, with 7 bases in between. The CDR3 sequence: CASSQDISSGANVLTF. The CDR3, as DNA: TGCGCCAGCAGCCAAGACATCAGTTCTGGGGCCAACGTCCTGACTTTC.

This clone appeared once. The rearrangement uses TRBV29-1 and TRBJ1-5; D is unclear. Germline CDR1 and CDR2: SQVTM and ANQGSEA. The CDR3 consists of 11 residues. The V end was cut by 6 bases, the J end by 4 bases, with 7 bases between. CDR3 sequence (DNA): TGCAGCGTAGGAAGGAATCAGCCCCAGCATTTT. Translating it yields CSVGRNQPQHF.

The gene calls are TRBV13 and TRBJ2-1; D unresolved. V dropped 2 bases and J dropped 7 bases, with 12 bases sitting between them. CDR1 PRHDT and CDR2 FYEKMQ come from the germline V gene (reference sequence). The CDR3 covers 14 residues. CDR3 region: CASSLPITGNEQFF. The CDR3 bases are TGTGCCAGCAGCTTACCGATAACTGGGAATGAGCAGTTCTTC.

The chain has TRBV19 and TRBJ1-2; D remains ambiguous. The CDR3 loop spans 18 amino acids. Per the germline V gene, CDR1 is LNHDA and CDR2 is SQIVND (reference sequence). With 0 bases removed from V and 4 bases from J, the gap between germline ends came to 21 bases. The CDR3 here is CASSIDLLGSSVAYGYTF. The CDR3 nucleotides are TGTGCCAGTAGTATAGATCTATTGGGCTCATCCGTCGCCTATGGCTACACCTTC.

The chain carries TRBV18 and TRBJ1-4; D is perhaps TRBD1 (6 bases). The CDR3 covers 15 residues. Germline V gene data show CDR1 as KGHSH and CDR2 as LQKENI. Trimming removed 2 bases at V and 7 bases at J, with 14 bases between. DNA of the CDR3: TGTGCCAGCTCACCAAGGGGGGAGTTCGGTGAAAAACTGTTTTTT. Translated: CASSPRGEFGEKLFF.

This chain uses TRBV6-5 with TRBJ1-5, with D tentatively TRBD1 (6 bases). Looked up from germline, CDR1 is MNHEY and CDR2 is SVGAGI. The CDR3 has 14 amino acids. Trimming removed 5 bases from V and 4 bases from J, with 12 bases in between. The CDR3 sequence is CASSNRRGNQPQHF. In DNA, the CDR3 is TGTGCCAGCAGTAACCGCAGGGGAAATCAGCCCCAGCATTTT.

The rearrangement links TRBV28 to TRBJ1-2, with TRBD1 matching over 12 bases. The CDR3 sequence is 17 residues long. Germline V gene sequence: CDR1 MDHEN, CDR2 SYDVKM. After removal of 4 bases from V and 3 bases from J, the junction contained 9 bases not matched to a gene. Here the CDR3 reads CASSSPGQGAGYYGYTF. The CDR3 DNA reads as TGTGCCAGCAGTTCCCCGGGACAGGGGGCAGGGTACTATGGCTACACCTTC.

The V call is TRBV7-3, the J call TRBJ2-3; 10 positions agree with TRBD2. The trim removed 3 bases at V and 4 bases at J, leaving 7 bases unmatched. The CDR3 spans 16 residues. CDR1 SGHTA and CDR2 FQGTGA come from the germline V gene. Here the CDR3 reads CASSFQAGGPSDTQYF. Written as DNA, the CDR3 is TGTGCCAGCAGCTTCCAAGCGGGAGGGCCTTCAGATACGCAGTATTTT.

V and J are TRBV3-1 (or the pseudogene TRBV3-2) and TRBJ1-1; 8 bases are a match to TRBD1. The junction had 10 bases not matched to a gene; V was cut back by 4 bases and J by 6 bases. Germline V gene data show CDR1 as LGHDT and CDR2 as YNNKEL (reference sequence). The CDR3 length is 15 residues. CDR3 coding DNA: TGTGCCAGCAGCCGCCCGACAGGGGCGGTCCCTGAAGCTTTCTTT. This gives the protein CASSRPTGAVPEAFF.

The chain recombines TRBV7-9 with TRBJ2-7; D remains ambiguous. CDR3 length: 13 residues. V lost 5 bases and J lost 4, with 12 bases in between. Germline V CDR1 and CDR2: SEHNR, FQNEAQ (reference sequence). This CDR3 reads CASSPLSPYEQYF. CDR3 DNA sequence: TGTGCCAGCAGCCCTCTCTCACCTTACGAGCAGTACTTC.

The rearrangement uses TRBV18 and TRBJ1-2; D call uncertain. The V end was cut by 2 bases, the J end by 6 bases, with 13 bases between. CDR3 size: 14 residues. Germline V gives CDR1 KGHSH, CDR2 LQKENI. CDR3 bases: TGTGCCAGCTCACCAGAAGTCCGCGGGGATGGCTACACCTTC. Amino acids: CASSPEVRGDGYTF.

The chain employs TRBV4-1 and TRBJ2-1; TRBD2 aligns across 10 bases. V lost 6 bases and J lost 8; bases outside the gene matches: 10. This CDR3 is built from 15 residues. Germline V gene data show CDR1 as MGHRA and CDR2 as YSYEKL. CDR3 sequence: CASSRGLAGDYEQFF. CDR3 bases: TGCGCCAGCAGTCGGGGGCTAGCGGGAGACTATGAGCAGTTCTTC.

The genes are TRBV27 and TRBJ1-6; tentative D call: TRBD1 (5 bases). CDR1 and CDR2 from the germline V gene are MNHEY and SMNVEV (reference sequence). The CDR3 runs 18 residues. With 6 bases removed from V and 1 base from J, the gap between germline ends came to 19 bases. In nucleotides, the CDR3 is TGTGCCAGCAGATCCTTGGACAAGGGAGTATCCTATAATTCACCCCTCCACTTT. Translated, it gives CASRSLDKGVSYNSPLHF.

This clone showed up just once. The CDR3 sequence is CASSQDPGCAGGPEETQYF. In DNA, the CDR3 is TGCGCCAGCAGCCAAGATCCGGGGTGCGCGGGGGGGCCGGAGGAGACCCAGTACTTC. V and J are TRBV4-3 and TRBJ2-5, with TRBD2 matching 9 bases. CDR1 and CDR2 (germline): LGHNA, YSLEER. V lost 0 bases and J lost 5; bases outside the gene matches: 16. This CDR3 is 19 amino acids long.

V and J are TRBV3-1 (or the pseudogene TRBV3-2) and TRBJ2-3; no firm D call. With 3 bases removed from V and 2 bases from J, the gap between germline ends came to 3 bases. Germline V gene data show CDR1 as LGHDT and CDR2 as YNNKEL (reference sequence). CDR3 length: 12 amino acids. In nucleotides, the CDR3 is TGTGCCAGCAGCCATGACACAGATACGCAGTATTTT. Protein sequence: CASSHDTDTQYF.

This clone is a singleton in its sample. J is TRBJ1-2 and V is TRBV27; TRBD1 is a possible D gene (6 bases). Trimming stripped 6 bases from V and 10 bases from J, with 12 bases between. Germline assignment: CDR1 MNHEY and CDR2 SMNVEV (reference sequence). CDR3 length: 11 residues. CDR3 sequence: CASRLGQYYTF. The CDR3 bases are TGTGCCAGCAGACTTGGACAGTACTACACCTTC.